Listed below are T cell receptor beta chains from one sample, sequenced in a study of CD4 and CD8 cells across lung adenocarcinoma regions. TCRdb passed the PCR reads through MiXCR, listing each CDR3 protein once. The repertoire has under 30,000 distinct CDR3 sequences, approximately 53% of them found once; the top ten carry about 45%. The specimen sequenced was CD8+ T cells from the center of a lung tumor. The receptors derive from a male donor with lung adenocarcinoma. The CD4 and CD8 labels of this study may be unreliable. CDR3s include the opening cysteine and the closing phenylalanine or tryptophan. The D gene is left open where the match is weak. Clone size appears in some rows only: once, few, many, or a class for an expanded clone.

abundance: .
d_gene: .
j_gene: TRBJ2-5
v_gene: TRBV6-1
CDR3aa: CASSPQRGDPETQYF
CDR3nt: TGTGCCAGCAGCCCACAGCGTGGGGACCCGGAGACCCAGTACTTC

abundance: many
d_gene: TRBD2
j_gene: TRBJ2-5
v_gene: TRBV6-5
CDR3aa: CASGRAIQTQYF
CDR3nt: TGTGCCAGCGGGAGGGCCATCCAGACCCAGTACTTC

abundance: medium-sized
d_gene: TRBD2
j_gene: TRBJ2-1
v_gene: TRBV27
CDR3aa: CASSLKGLAGGPRNEQFF
CDR3nt: TGTGCCAGCAGTTTAAAGGGACTAGCGGGAGGGCCGAGGAATGAGCAGTTCTTC

abundance: .
d_gene: TRBD2
j_gene: TRBJ2-1
v_gene: TRBV6-5
CDR3aa: CASSYSLAGVYNEQFF
CDR3nt: TGTGCCAGCAGTTACTCTCTAGCGGGAGTCTACAATGAGCAGTTCTTC

abundance: .
d_gene: .
j_gene: TRBJ2-7
v_gene: TRBV6-5
CDR3aa: CASSSGYHYEQYF
CDR3nt: TGTGCCAGCAGTTCCGGGTACCACTACGAGCAGTACTTC

abundance: medium-sized
d_gene: TRBD1
j_gene: TRBJ1-2
v_gene: TRBV6-1
CDR3aa: CASSEQGSGGLYGYTF
CDR3nt: TGTGCCAGCAGTGAACAAGGGTCAGGGGGCCTATATGGCTACACCTTC

abundance: .
d_gene: .
j_gene: TRBJ1-6
v_gene: TRBV9
CDR3aa: CASTRASGGSPLHF
CDR3nt: TGTGCCAGCACCCGGGCTTCCGGCGGATCACCCCTCCACTTT

abundance: medium-sized
d_gene: .
j_gene: TRBJ2-3
v_gene: TRBV6-5
CDR3aa: CASSYSGTDTQYF
CDR3nt: TGTGCCAGCAGTTACTCCGGCACAGATACGCAGTATTTT

abundance: .
d_gene: .
j_gene: TRBJ2-4
v_gene: TRBV10-3
CDR3aa: CAIRGLTAPDIQYF
CDR3nt: TGTGCCATCAGGGGGCTTACAGCCCCAGACATTCAGTACTTT

abundance: .
d_gene: .
j_gene: TRBJ2-3
v_gene: TRBV6-1
CDR3aa: CASSEGCGGGDQETQYF
CDR3nt: TGTGCCAGCAGTGAGGGGTGCGGGGGCGGGGACCAAGAGACGCAGTATTTT

abundance: .
d_gene: .
j_gene: TRBJ2-5
v_gene: TRBV6-1
CDR3aa: CASGEAGARVGETQYF
CDR3nt: TGTGCCAGCGGGGAGGCCGGGGCCCGGGTCGGGGAGACGCAGTACTTC

abundance: .
d_gene: .
j_gene: TRBJ2-7
v_gene: TRBV4-1
CDR3aa: CASSGQGGPDTQYF
CDR3nt: TGCGCGAGCAGCGGGCAGGGGGGCCCAGATACGCAGTACTTC

abundance: .
d_gene: .
j_gene: TRBJ2-5
v_gene: TRBV12-3/TRBV12-4
CDR3aa: CASRRGETQYF
CDR3nt: TGTGCCAGCCGCCGAGGGGAGACCCAGTACTTC

abundance: .
d_gene: .
j_gene: TRBJ2-4
v_gene: TRBV10-3
CDR3aa: CAIGGRRAKDTQYF
CDR3nt: TGTGCCATCGGGGGGCGGCGAGCCAAAGACACGCAGTATTTC

abundance: .
d_gene: .
j_gene: TRBJ2-1
v_gene: TRBV6-1
CDR3aa: CASRPVGETQFF
CDR3nt: TGTGCCAGCAGGCCCGTCGGAGAGACCCAGTTCTTC

abundance: few
d_gene: .
j_gene: TRBJ2-5
v_gene: TRBV6-1
CDR3aa: CASSALVREETQYF
CDR3nt: TGTGCCAGCAGTGCCTTGGTCAGGGAAGAGACCCAGTACTTC

abundance: many
d_gene: .
j_gene: TRBJ2-2
v_gene: TRBV10-1
CDR3aa: CASSGGPGELFF
CDR3nt: TGCGCCAGCAGTGGGGGCCCCGGGGAGCTGTTTTTT

abundance: .
d_gene: .
j_gene: TRBJ2-6
v_gene: TRBV12-3/TRBV12-4
CDR3aa: CASTTSGANVLTF
CDR3nt: TGTGCCAGCACTACCTCTGGGGCCAACGTCCTGACTTTC

abundance: few
d_gene: TRBD2
j_gene: TRBJ2-7
v_gene: TRBV12-3/TRBV12-4
CDR3aa: CASSLAGVINEQYF
CDR3nt: TGTGCCAGCAGTTTGGCGGGAGTAATTAATGAGCAGTACTTC

abundance: .
d_gene: .
j_gene: TRBJ2-2
v_gene: TRBV27
CDR3aa: CASSLSRSTGEVGF
CDR3nt: TGTGCCAGCAGCCTCTCTAGATCCACCGGGGAGGTGGGGTTT

abundance: .
d_gene: .
j_gene: TRBJ2-3
v_gene: TRBV6-8
CDR3aa: CACGYPAAGGPDTQYF
CDR3nt: TGTGCCTGCGGGTACCCGGCGGCCGGCGGCCCAGATACCCAGTATTTT

abundance: .
d_gene: TRBD2
j_gene: TRBJ2-3
v_gene: TRBV6-1
CDR3aa: CASSERGELDTQYF
CDR3nt: TGTGCCAGCAGTGAACGGGGGGAGCTAGATACGCAGTATTTT

abundance: .
d_gene: .
j_gene: TRBJ2-3
v_gene: TRBV6-1
CDR3aa: CASGPRGEDTQYF
CDR3nt: TGTGCCAGCGGACCCCGGGGCGAAGATACGCAGTACTTT

abundance: .
d_gene: TRBD1
j_gene: TRBJ2-7
v_gene: TRBV27
CDR3aa: CASSPGTGFYEQYF
CDR3nt: TGTGCCAGCAGTCCGGGGACAGGCTTCTACGAGCAGTACTTC

abundance: .
d_gene: .
j_gene: TRBJ2-3
v_gene: TRBV10-3
CDR3aa: CAGPRPTDTQYF
CDR3nt: TGTGCGGGGCCGCGACCCACAGACACGCAGTATTTT

abundance: many
d_gene: TRBD1
j_gene: TRBJ2-5
v_gene: TRBV4-1
CDR3aa: CASSQPGTGARETQYF
CDR3nt: TGCGCCAGCAGCCAACCAGGGACAGGGGCCCGGGAGACCCAGTACTTC

abundance: .
d_gene: .
j_gene: TRBJ1-6
v_gene: TRBV4-1
CDR3aa: CASSPRLAGGNSPLHF
CDR3nt: TGCGCCAGCAGCCCAAGGCTGGCAGGAGGGAATTCACCCCTCCACTTT

abundance: few
d_gene: .
j_gene: TRBJ2-4
v_gene: TRBV6-1
CDR3aa: CASSEAGPGVRNTQYF
CDR3nt: TGTGCCAGCAGTGAAGCGGGGCCGGGAGTCAGAAACACGCAGTACTTC

abundance: .
d_gene: TRBD1
j_gene: TRBJ2-5
v_gene: TRBV6-1
CDR3aa: CASRRAGGPETQYF
CDR3nt: TGTGCCAGCAGGAGGGCAGGGGGTCCAGAGACCCAGTACTTC

abundance: once
d_gene: .
j_gene: TRBJ2-5
v_gene: TRBV6-1
CDR3aa: CASSQEYRDQDTQYF
CDR3nt: TGTGCCAGCAGTCAAGAGTACCGGGACCAAGATACCCAGTACTTC

abundance: many
d_gene: .
j_gene: TRBJ2-5
v_gene: TRBV4-1
CDR3aa: CASSQGAWETQYF
CDR3nt: TGCGCCAGCAGCCAAGGAGCTTGGGAGACCCAGTACTTC

abundance: .
d_gene: .
j_gene: TRBJ2-3
v_gene: TRBV10-1
CDR3aa: CASSDGHAPDTQYF
CDR3nt: TGCGCCAGCAGTGACGGCCATGCCCCAGATACCCAGTATTTC

abundance: once
d_gene: .
j_gene: TRBJ2-4
v_gene: TRBV10-2
CDR3aa: CAGRRVCDQKIQYF
CDR3nt: TGCGCGGGGCGCAGGGTCTGTGACCAAAAGATTCAGTACTTC

abundance: .
d_gene: .
j_gene: TRBJ2-2
v_gene: TRBV10-3
CDR3aa: CATSDVGCGTTGELFF
CDR3nt: TGTGCCACCAGTGATGTGGGCTGTGGGACCACCGGTGAGCTGTTTTTT

abundance: .
d_gene: TRBD2
j_gene: TRBJ2-2
v_gene: TRBV4-1
CDR3aa: CASSQALTSGDTGELFF
CDR3nt: TGCGCCAGCAGCCAAGCCCTGACTAGCGGCGATACCGGGGAGCTGTTTTTT

abundance: .
d_gene: TRBD2
j_gene: TRBJ2-4
v_gene: TRBV27
CDR3aa: CASSLVGGRAKNTQYF
CDR3nt: TGTGCCAGCAGCTTAGTGGGGGGGAGAGCCAAAAACACGCAGTACTTC

abundance: .
d_gene: TRBD1
j_gene: TRBJ1-4
v_gene: TRBV6-1
CDR3aa: CASSRTGGNEKLFF
CDR3nt: TGTGCCAGCAGTCGGACAGGGGGAAACGAAAAACTGTTTTTT

abundance: .
d_gene: TRBD2
j_gene: TRBJ2-5
v_gene: TRBV6-1
CDR3aa: CASRTGGSETETQYF
CDR3nt: TGTGCCAGCAGGACCGGGGGGTCGGAGACGGAGACCCAGTACTTC

abundance: few
d_gene: .
j_gene: TRBJ2-7
v_gene: TRBV12-3/TRBV12-4
CDR3aa: CASSTGAHEQYF
CDR3nt: TGTGCCAGCAGCACCGGGGCCCACGAGCAGTACTTC

abundance: .
d_gene: .
j_gene: TRBJ1-4
v_gene: TRBV6-4
CDR3aa: CASSDTDRIEKLFF
CDR3nt: TGTGCCAGCAGTGACACCGACAGAATTGAAAAACTGTTTTTT

abundance: many
d_gene: .
j_gene: TRBJ2-5
v_gene: TRBV4-1
CDR3aa: CASSQQQDWGETQYF
CDR3nt: TGCGCCAGCAGCCAACAACAGGACTGGGGAGAGACCCAGTACTTC